This TCR beta chain comes out of a study of identical twins. Per germline, CDR1 SEHNR and CDR2 FQNEAQ (reference sequence). V lost 3 bases to trimming and J lost 4 bases; unmatched junction nucleotides: 5. The CDR3 length is 14 residues. TCRdb re-called the 5' RACE reads with MiXCR, one entry per CDR3 protein. The sample contains hundreds of thousands of distinct CDR3 sequences, around a sixth of which appear only once. This clonotype was seen a handful of times. The same data also contributed to another study, on T cells expressing NK-cell markers.

This TCR derives from a woman between 18 and 29 years old in good health. The chain links TRBV7-9 to TRBJ2-5; 7 bases are shared with TRBD1. The sequenced sample consisted of PBMCs. The CDR3 region has the DNA TGTGCCAGCAGCTTTCGACAGGGACGAGAGACCCAGTACTTC. It encodes CASSFRQGRETQYF. The full variable domain, in which reference TRBV7-9 and TRBJ2-5 provide the parts outside the CDR3, is DTGVSQNPRHKITKRGQNVTFRCDPISEHNRLYWYRQTLGQGPEFLTYFQNEAQLEKSRLLSDRFSAERPKGSFSTLEIQRTEQGDSAMYLCASSFRQGRETQYFGPGTRLLVL.